The next 4 T cell receptor beta chains were all read from a single sample in a study of blood T cell repertoires in COVID-19. The assay was immunoSEQ multiplex PCR, and TCRdb's table has in-frame clones only and misses some. Here the sample spans under 200,000 clones, over 70% being singletons. Sequencing was carried out using PBMCs or T cells enriched from blood (not recorded which). The source of these receptors is a woman between 35 and 50 years old with acute COVID-19.

V usage is TRBV24-1 and J usage is TRBJ2-1, with TRBD2 matching over 11 bases. This CDR3 spans 16 amino acids. Germline values: CDR1 KGHDR, CDR2 SFDVKD. V trimming: 4 bases; J trimming: 5 bases; junction bases outside the gene matches: 6. The CDR3 sequence: CATSDSGTSGHNEQFF. DNA of the CDR3: TGTGCCACCAGTGACTCCGGGACTAGCGGACACAATGAGCAGTTCTTC.

V gene TRBV7-8 combines with J gene TRBJ1-2; D might be TRBD1 (6 bases). Germline V gene lookup returns CDR1 SGHVS and CDR2 FQNEAQ. The length of the CDR3 is 13 residues. V was trimmed by 5 bases and J by 7 bases, leaving 14 bases between them. The CDR3 DNA reads TGTGCCAGCAGCGCCACGGACAGAACTGGCTACACCTTC. Protein product: CASSATDRTGYTF.

This clone was seen only once. The chain recombines TRBV7-2 with TRBJ2-1, with 7 bases matching TRBD2. The germline gives CDR1 SGHTA, CDR2 FQGNSA. CDR3 length: 15 residues. V lost 3 bases and J lost 4; bases outside the gene matches: 6. CDR3: CASSFSSGAYNEQFF. CDR3 DNA sequence: TGTGCCAGCAGCTTTTCTAGCGGAGCATACAATGAGCAGTTCTTC. The variable domain in full, completed from reference TRBV7-2 and TRBJ2-1, reads GAGVSQSPSNKVTEKGKDVELRCDPISGHTALYWYRQSLGQGLEFLIYFQGNSAPDKSGLPSDRFSAERTGGSVSTLTIQRTQQEDSAVYLCASSFSSGAYNEQFFGPGTRLTVL.

The chain joins TRBV5-6 to TRBJ1-1; TRBD1 matches at 10 bases. The germline gives CDR1 SGHDT, CDR2 YYEEEE. This CDR3 spans 15 amino acids. V was clipped by 3 bases and J by 10 bases; unmatched bases: 12. DNA of the CDR3: TGTGCCAGCAGCTCCCAAGGGACAGGGGTAAGAGGAGCTTTCTTT. This gives the protein CASSSQGTGVRGAFF.